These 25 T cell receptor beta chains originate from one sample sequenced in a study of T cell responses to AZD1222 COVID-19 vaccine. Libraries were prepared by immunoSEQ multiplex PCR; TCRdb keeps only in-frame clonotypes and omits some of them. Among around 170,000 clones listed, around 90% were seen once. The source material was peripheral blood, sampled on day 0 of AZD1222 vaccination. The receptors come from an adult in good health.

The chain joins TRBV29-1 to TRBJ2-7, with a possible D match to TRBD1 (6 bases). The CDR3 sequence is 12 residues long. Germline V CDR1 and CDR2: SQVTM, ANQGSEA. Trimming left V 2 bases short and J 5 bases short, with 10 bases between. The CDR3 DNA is TGCAGCGTTGAATCTAGGGGGAACGAGCAGTACTTC. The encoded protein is CSVESRGNEQYF.

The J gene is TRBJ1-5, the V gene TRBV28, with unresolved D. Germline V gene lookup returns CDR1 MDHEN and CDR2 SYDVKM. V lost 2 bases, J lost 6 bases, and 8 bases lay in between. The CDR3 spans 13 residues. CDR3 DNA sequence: TGTGCCAGCAGTTTAGGAGGCCGTCAGCCCCAGCATTTT. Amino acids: CASSLGGRQPQHF.

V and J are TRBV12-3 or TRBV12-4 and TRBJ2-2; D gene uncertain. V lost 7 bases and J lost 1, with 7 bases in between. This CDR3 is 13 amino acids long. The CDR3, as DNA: TGTGCCAGCAATGACCAGAACACCGGGGAGCTGTTTTTT. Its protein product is CASNDQNTGELFF.

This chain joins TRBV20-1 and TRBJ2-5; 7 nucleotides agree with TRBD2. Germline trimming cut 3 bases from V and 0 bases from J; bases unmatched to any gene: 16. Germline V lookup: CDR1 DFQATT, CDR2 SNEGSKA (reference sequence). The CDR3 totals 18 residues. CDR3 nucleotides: TGCAGTGCTAGTCGGGAGAAACCTGCGGGGGTTTACCAAGAGACCCAGTACTTC. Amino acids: CSASREKPAGVYQETQYF.

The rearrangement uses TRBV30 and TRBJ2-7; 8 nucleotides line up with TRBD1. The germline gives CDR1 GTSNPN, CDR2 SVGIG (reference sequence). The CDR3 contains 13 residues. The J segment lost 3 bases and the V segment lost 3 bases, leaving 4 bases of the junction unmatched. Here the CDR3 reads CAWRPTGGYEQYF. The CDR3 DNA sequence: TGTGCCTGGAGACCTACAGGGGGCTACGAGCAGTACTTC.

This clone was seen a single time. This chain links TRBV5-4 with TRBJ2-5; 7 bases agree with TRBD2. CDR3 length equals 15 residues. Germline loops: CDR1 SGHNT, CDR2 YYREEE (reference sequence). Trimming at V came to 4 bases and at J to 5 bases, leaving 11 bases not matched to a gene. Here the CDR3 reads CASSREVGTGETQYF. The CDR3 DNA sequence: TGTGCCAGCAGCCGGGAGGTAGGGACCGGGGAGACCCAGTACTTC.

The CDR3 sequence: CSASPSGGGLYNEQFF. Written as DNA, the CDR3 is TGCAGTGCTAGTCCCTCGGGCGGAGGACTCTACAATGAGCAGTTCTTC. The rearrangement uses TRBV20-1 and TRBJ2-1, with D possibly being TRBD2 (5 bases). The CDR3 sequence is 16 residues long. Germline V gene data show CDR1 as DFQATT and CDR2 as SNEGSKA (reference sequence). V was trimmed by 3 bases and J by 3 bases, leaving 18 bases between them.

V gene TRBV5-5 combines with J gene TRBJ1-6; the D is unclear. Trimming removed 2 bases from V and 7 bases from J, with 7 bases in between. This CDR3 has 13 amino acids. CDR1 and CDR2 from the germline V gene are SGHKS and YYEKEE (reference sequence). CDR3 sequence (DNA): TGTGCCAGCAGCTTAGGAGTGAATTCACCCCTCCACTTT. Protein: CASSLGVNSPLHF.

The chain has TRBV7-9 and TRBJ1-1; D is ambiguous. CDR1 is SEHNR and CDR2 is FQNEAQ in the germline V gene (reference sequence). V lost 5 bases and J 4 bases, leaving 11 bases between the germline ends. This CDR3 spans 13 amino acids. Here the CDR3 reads CASSVEWITEAFF. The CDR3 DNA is TGTGCCAGCAGCGTAGAGTGGATCACTGAAGCTTTCTTT.

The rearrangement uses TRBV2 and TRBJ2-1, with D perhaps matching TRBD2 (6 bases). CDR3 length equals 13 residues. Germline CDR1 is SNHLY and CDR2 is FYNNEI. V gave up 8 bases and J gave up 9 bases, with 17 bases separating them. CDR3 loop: CASGLTRGSEQFF. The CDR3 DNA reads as TGTGCCAGCGGGCTGACTAGGGGAAGTGAGCAGTTCTTC.

The CDR3 loop is CAWSTTGADTQYF. CDR3 in DNA: TGTGCCTGGAGTACGACAGGGGCAGATACGCAGTATTTT. The rearrangement links TRBV30 to TRBJ2-3, with 8 bases that match TRBD1. J was trimmed by 4 bases and V by 2 bases; bases with no gene match: 2. CDR1 and CDR2 from the germline V gene are GTSNPN and SVGIG (reference sequence). This CDR3 has 13 residues.

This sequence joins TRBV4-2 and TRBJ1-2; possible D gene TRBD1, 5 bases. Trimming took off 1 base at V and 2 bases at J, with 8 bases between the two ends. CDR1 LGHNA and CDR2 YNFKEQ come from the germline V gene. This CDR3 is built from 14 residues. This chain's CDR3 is CASSQGDGNYGYTF. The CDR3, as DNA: TGTGCCAGCAGCCAAGGGGACGGAAACTATGGCTACACCTTC.

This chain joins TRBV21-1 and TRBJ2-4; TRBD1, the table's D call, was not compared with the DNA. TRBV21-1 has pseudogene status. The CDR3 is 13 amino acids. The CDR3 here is CASRGQGKNIQYF. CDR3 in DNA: TGTGCCAGCAGGGGACAGGGTAAAAACATTCAGTACTTC.

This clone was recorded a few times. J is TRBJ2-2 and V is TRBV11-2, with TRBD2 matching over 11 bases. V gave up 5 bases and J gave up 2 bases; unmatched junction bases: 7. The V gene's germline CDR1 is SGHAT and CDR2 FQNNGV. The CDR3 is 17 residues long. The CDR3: CASSLRLAGLNTGELFF. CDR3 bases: TGTGCCAGCAGCCTAAGACTAGCGGGGCTTAACACCGGGGAGCTGTTTTTT.

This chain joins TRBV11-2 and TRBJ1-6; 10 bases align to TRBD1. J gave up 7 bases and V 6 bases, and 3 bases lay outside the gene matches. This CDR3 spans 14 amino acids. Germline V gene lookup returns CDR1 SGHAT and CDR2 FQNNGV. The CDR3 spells CASRVGQGNSPLHF. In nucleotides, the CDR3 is TGTGCCAGCAGGGTGGGACAGGGGAATTCACCCCTCCACTTT.

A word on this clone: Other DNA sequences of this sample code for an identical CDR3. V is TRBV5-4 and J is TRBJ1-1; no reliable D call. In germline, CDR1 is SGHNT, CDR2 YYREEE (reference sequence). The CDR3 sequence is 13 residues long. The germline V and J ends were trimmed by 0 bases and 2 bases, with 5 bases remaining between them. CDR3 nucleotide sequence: TGTGCCAGCAGCTTGGGGGTCAACACTGAAGCTTTCTTT. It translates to CASSLGVNTEAFF. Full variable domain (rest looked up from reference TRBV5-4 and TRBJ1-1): ETGVTQSPTHLIKTRGQQVTLRCSSQSGHNTVSWYQQALGQGPQFIFQYYREEENGRGNFPPRFSGLQFPNYSSELNVNALELDDSALYLCASSLGVNTEAFFGQGTRLTVV.

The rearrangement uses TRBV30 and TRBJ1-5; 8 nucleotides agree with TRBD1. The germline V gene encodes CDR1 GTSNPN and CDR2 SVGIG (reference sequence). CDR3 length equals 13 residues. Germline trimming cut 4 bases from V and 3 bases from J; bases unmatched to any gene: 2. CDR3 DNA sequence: TGTGCCTGGAAGACAGGGGACAATCAGCCCCAGCATTTT. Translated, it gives CAWKTGDNQPQHF.

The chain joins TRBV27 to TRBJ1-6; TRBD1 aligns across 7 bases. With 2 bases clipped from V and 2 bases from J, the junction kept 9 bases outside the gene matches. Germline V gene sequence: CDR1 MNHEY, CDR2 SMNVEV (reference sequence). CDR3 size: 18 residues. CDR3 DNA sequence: TGTGCCAGCAGTTTAGGCCCCAGGGGGGGACCCTATAATTCACCCCTCCACTTT. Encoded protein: CASSLGPRGGPYNSPLHF.

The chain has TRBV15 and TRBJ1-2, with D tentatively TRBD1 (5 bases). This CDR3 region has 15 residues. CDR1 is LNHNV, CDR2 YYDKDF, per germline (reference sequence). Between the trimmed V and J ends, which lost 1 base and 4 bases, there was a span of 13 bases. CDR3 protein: CATSRVKRDLYGYTF. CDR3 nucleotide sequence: TGTGCCACCAGCAGAGTTAAGAGGGACCTCTATGGCTACACCTTC.

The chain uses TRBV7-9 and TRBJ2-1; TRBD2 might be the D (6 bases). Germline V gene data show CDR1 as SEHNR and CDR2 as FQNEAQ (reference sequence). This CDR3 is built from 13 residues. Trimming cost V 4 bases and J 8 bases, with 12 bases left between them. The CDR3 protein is CASSSGVYDEQFF. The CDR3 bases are TGTGCCAGCAGCTCGGGGGTATACGATGAGCAGTTCTTC.

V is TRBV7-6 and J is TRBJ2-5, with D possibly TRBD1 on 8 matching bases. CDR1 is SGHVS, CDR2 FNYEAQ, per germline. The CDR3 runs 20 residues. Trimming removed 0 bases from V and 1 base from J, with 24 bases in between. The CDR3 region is CASSLAGQVLLSGIQETQYF. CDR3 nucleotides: TGTGCCAGCAGCTTAGCGGGACAGGTTTTATTAAGCGGGATCCAAGAGACCCAGTACTTC.

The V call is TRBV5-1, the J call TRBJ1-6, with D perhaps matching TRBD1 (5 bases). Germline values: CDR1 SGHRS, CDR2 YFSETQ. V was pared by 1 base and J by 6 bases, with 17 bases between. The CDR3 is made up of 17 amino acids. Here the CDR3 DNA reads TGCGCCAGCAGCTTGAGTCAGGGAAGCCTTCTTAATTCACCCCTCCACTTT. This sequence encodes CASSLSQGSLLNSPLHF.

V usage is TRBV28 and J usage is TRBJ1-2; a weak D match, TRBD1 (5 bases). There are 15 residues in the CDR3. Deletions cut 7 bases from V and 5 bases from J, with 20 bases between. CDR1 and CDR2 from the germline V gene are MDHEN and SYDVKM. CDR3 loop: CASIDRGARGYGYTF. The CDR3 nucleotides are TGTGCCAGCATAGACCGCGGGGCGCGAGGATATGGCTACACCTTC.

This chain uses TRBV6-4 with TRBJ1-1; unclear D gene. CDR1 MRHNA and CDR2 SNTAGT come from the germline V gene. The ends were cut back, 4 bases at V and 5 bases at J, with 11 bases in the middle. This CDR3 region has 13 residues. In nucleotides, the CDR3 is TGTGCCAGCAGTGCCCAAGTAGGGACTGAAGCTTTCTTT. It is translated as CASSAQVGTEAFF.

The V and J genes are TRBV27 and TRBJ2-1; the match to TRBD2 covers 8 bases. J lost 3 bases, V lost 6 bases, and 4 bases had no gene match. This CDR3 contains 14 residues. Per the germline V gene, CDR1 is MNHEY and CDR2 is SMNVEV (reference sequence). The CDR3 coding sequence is TGTGCCAGCAGGGGGACTAGAAACTACAATGAGCAGTTCTTC. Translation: CASRGTRNYNEQFF.